This TCR beta chain was found in a study of brain T cells in children with intractable seizures. Study outcomes and limitations: Pre- and post-surgery blood differed in depth, so pre-surgery absences may be undersampling.

Here immunoSEQ multiplex PCR was the method, and the copy in TCRdb shows in-frame clones only, minus some. The sample carries approximately 23,000 clones, under 95% recorded once. In the case of this clone: The target antigen is unknown.

With 2 bases removed from V and 5 bases from J, the gap between germline ends came to 16 bases. The CDR3 spans 16 residues. Looked up from germline, CDR1 is SEHNR and CDR2 is FQNEAQ (reference sequence). Sequencing was limited to surgery cases with top T cell transcript signatures in brain tissue. At least one anti-epileptic drug was given before surgery. This sequence joins TRBV7-9 and TRBJ2-1, with a possible D match to TRBD2 (6 bases). The sequencing here drew on peripheral blood, taken at surgery. This TCR was sampled from a boy between 10 and 17 years old with focal cortical dysplasia and intractable seizures. The CDR3: CASSLPTGTANNEQFF. CDR3 nucleotides: TGTGCCAGCAGCTTACCGACCGGGACTGCAAACAATGAGCAGTTCTTC.